Presented here are 3 T cell receptor beta chains from one specimen sequenced in a study of blood T cell repertoires in COVID-19. Method: immunoSEQ multiplex PCR; TCRdb's copy keeps in-frame clones and lacks some. Of around 150,000 clones listed, about four fifths are singletons. Sequencing input: peripheral blood. These receptors originate from a woman older than 75 with acute or convalescent COVID-19.

V is TRBV27 and J is TRBJ1-2; D uncertain. Germline values: CDR1 MNHEY, CDR2 SMNVEV (reference sequence). This CDR3 has 15 residues. Deletions cut 1 base from V and 1 base from J, with 10 bases between. CDR3 bases: TGTGCCAGCAGTTTATTCGAAGGAGATAACTATGGCTACACCTTC. As protein: CASSLFEGDNYGYTF.

The J gene is TRBJ2-6, the V gene TRBV5-1; tentatively, D is TRBD2 (6 bases). CDR1 SGHRS and CDR2 YFSETQ come from the germline V gene. The CDR3 is 19 residues long. V shed 4 bases and J shed 0 bases, with 20 bases lying between them. The CDR3 DNA is TGCGCCAGCAGCCCTATATCCTTTGGGGGGAGCTCTGGGGCCAACGTCCTGACTTTC. It is translated as CASSPISFGGSSGANVLTF.

This clone appeared once. This sequence joins TRBV7-3 and TRBJ2-3; 7 bases are a match to TRBD1. The CDR3 length is 14 residues. Germline V gene data show CDR1 as SGHTA and CDR2 as FQGTGA. V shed 3 bases and J 1 base; nucleotides not matched to a gene: 1. CDR3 region: CASSFGTGTDTQYF. The CDR3 bases are TGTGCCAGCAGCTTCGGGACAGGCACAGATACGCAGTATTTT.